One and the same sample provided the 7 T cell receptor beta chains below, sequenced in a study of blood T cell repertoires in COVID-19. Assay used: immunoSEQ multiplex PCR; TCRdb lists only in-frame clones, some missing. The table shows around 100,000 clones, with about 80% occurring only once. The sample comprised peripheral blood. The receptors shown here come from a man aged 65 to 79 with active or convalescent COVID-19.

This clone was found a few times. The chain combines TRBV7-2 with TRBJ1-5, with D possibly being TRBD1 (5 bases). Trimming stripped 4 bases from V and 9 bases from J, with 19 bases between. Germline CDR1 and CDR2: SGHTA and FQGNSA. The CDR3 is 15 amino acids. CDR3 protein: CASSSGGGQFSPQHF. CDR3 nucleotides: TGTGCCAGCAGCTCCGGGGGGGGTCAGTTTTCGCCCCAGCATTTT.

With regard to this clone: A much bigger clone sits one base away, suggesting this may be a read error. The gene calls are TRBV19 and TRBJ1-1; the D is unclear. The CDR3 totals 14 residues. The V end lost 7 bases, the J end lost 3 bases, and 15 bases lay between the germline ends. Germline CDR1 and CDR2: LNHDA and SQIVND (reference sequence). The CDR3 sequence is CASIGWAEHTEAFF. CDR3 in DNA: TGTGCCAGTATTGGGTGGGCAGAGCACACTGAAGCTTTCTTT.

Here the CDR3 reads CASSRGTSGGYEQYF. As DNA, the CDR3 is TGTGCCAGCAGCCGAGGGACTAGCGGGGGCTACGAGCAGTACTTC. The genes are TRBV4-2 and TRBJ2-7; 14 nucleotides agree with TRBD2. The CDR3 covers 15 residues. Per germline, CDR1 LGHNA and CDR2 YNFKEQ. With V trimmed by 4 bases and J by 3 bases, 2 bases remained unmatched.

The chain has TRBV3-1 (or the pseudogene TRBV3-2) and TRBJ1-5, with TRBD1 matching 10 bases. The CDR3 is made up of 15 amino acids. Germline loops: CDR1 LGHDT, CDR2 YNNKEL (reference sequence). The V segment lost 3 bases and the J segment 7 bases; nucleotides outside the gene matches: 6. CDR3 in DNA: TGTGCCAGCAGCCAGGACAGGGGGATAAACCAGCCCCAGCATTTT. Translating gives CASSQDRGINQPQHF.

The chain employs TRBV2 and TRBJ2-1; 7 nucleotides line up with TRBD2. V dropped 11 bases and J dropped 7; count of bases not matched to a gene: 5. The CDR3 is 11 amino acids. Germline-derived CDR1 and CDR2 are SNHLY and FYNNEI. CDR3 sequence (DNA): TGTGCCGGATATAGCGGGAATGAGCAGTTCTTC. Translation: CAGYSGNEQFF.

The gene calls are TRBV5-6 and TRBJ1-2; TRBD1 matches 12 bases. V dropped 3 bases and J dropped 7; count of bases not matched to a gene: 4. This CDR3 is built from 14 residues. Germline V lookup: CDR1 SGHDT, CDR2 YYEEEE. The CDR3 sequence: CASSWRDRGPGYTF. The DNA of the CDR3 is TGTGCCAGCAGCTGGAGGGACAGGGGGCCTGGCTACACCTTC.

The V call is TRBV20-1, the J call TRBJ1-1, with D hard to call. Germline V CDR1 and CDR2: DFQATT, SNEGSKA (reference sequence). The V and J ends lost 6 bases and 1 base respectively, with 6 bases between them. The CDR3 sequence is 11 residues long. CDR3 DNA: TGCAGTGCAAACAAGAACACTGAAGCTTTCTTT. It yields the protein CSANKNTEAFF.